This TCR beta chain is drawn from a study of T cells in Graves' hyperthyroidism and ophthalmopathy. TCR beta CDR3 sequences were amplified from RNA transcripts. The HTBI primer set drove a first-round RT-PCR of the TCR CDR3. TCRdb called the multiplex PCR reads again in MiXCR, with one record for every CDR3 protein. Of around 490,000 distinct CDR3 sequences in the sample, 20% are singletons; the top ten hold about half. This CDR3 region has 13 residues. Germline values: CDR1 SGHAT, CDR2 FQNNGV. The ends lost 6 bases at V and 4 bases at J; junction bases unmatched: 5. This clonotype showed up many times.

Sequencing input: blood. The clonotype was recovered from a man aged 35-49 years with Graves' ophthalmopathy. The chain links TRBV11-2 to TRBJ1-1; 7 bases agree with TRBD1. The CDR3: CASREQGSTEAFF. The CDR3 nucleotides are TGTGCCAGCAGAGAACAGGGGAGCACTGAAGCTTTCTTT.